This TCR beta chain was recovered during a study of Ad26.COV2.S vaccination and SARS-CoV-2 variants. Turning to the study itself: By the intramuscular route, Ad26.COV2.S was given once, or twice 56 days apart.

Only in-frame clones appear in the TCRdb table, and some are missing; sequencing was by immunoSEQ multiplex PCR. The sample yields some 640,000 clones, 89% seen once. This CDR3 region has 14 residues. V was clipped by 0 bases and J by 6 bases, with 8 bases between them. Germline-derived CDR1 and CDR2 are ENHRY and SYGVKD. Treatment indicated: roughly 18 received Ad26.COV2.S at low or high dose, single or two shots; roughly 5 received placebo; per-sample allocation not given. Sampling took place 63 days after the first vaccine or placebo injection. Adults aged 18-55 years in Boston included the donor. V gene TRBV10-3 combines with J gene TRBJ1-4; weak D call: TRBD1 (6 bases). The sequence was obtained from a person aged 18 to 59 who received the Ad26.COV2.S COVID-19 vaccine or a placebo. This specimen consisted of peripheral blood, obtained in a trial of Ad26.COV2.S vaccine versus placebo. The CDR3 region is CAISESGGYEKLFF. Here the CDR3 DNA reads TGTGCCATCAGTGAGTCAGGGGGGTATGAAAAACTGTTTTTT.